These 8 T cell receptor beta chains originate from one sample sequenced in a study of shared clonotypes between healthy human individuals. Terminally differentiated effector memory CD45RA+ cells were excluded from the naive CD8 cells, which were CD45RO-negative and positively selected for CCR7. Repertoires were generated with immunoSEQ multiplex PCR, while TCRdb's copy carries only in-frame clones and drops some. The table lists roughly 2,000,000 clones, roughly 95% of them singletons. The sample consisted of naive CD8+ T cells from PBMCs. Receptors were obtained from a man younger than 30 in good health. Some clones in this sample may be carry-over from other donors' samples.

This clone was counted a single time. Other DNA sequences in the same sample also yield this CDR3. The chain combines TRBV28 with TRBJ1-1, with TRBD1 as a possible D gene (6 bases). This CDR3 contains 14 residues. Germline loops: CDR1 MDHEN, CDR2 SYDVKM. V shed 7 bases and J shed 2 bases, with 14 bases lying between them. CDR3 region: CASTPWTANTEAFF. The CDR3 bases are TGTGCCAGCACCCCCTGGACAGCAAACACTGAAGCTTTCTTT.

The chain joins TRBV25-1 to TRBJ2-5; possible D gene TRBD1, 5 bases. The J call is in doubt because the DNA end fits TRBJ2-7 better. The CDR3 consists of 14 residues. Looked up from germline, CDR1 is MGHDK and CDR2 is SYGVNS. CDR3 DNA sequence: TGTGCCAGCAAGGGGCAGGGTGGACCCTACGAGCAGTACTTC. Protein product: CASKGQGGPYEQYF.

A remark on this clone: Distinct nucleotide sequences in the sample also encode this CDR3. The CDR3 coding sequence is TGTGCCAGTAGTATCGGACGGACCATGAACACTGAAGCTTTCTTT. Protein sequence: CASSIGRTMNTEAFF. V and J are TRBV19 and TRBJ1-1; D is ambiguous. The CDR3 covers 15 residues. In germline, CDR1 is LNHDA, CDR2 SQIVND (reference sequence). Trimming shortened V by 3 bases and J by 0 bases, and 11 bases separated the two germline ends.

V usage is TRBV7-6 and J usage is TRBJ1-5, with D possibly being TRBD1 (5 bases). The CDR3 consists of 16 residues. Deletions cut 0 bases from V and 0 bases from J, with 9 bases between. Germline V CDR1 and CDR2: SGHVS, FNYEAQ. The CDR3 protein is CASSLAGGGSNQPQHF. The CDR3 DNA sequence: TGTGCCAGCAGCTTAGCTGGCGGGGGTAGCAATCAGCCCCAGCATTTT.

This chain joins TRBV6-6 and TRBJ1-1; 8 bases are shared with TRBD1. V shed 0 bases, J shed 10 bases, and the junction held 10 bases outside the gene matches. The CDR3 covers 15 residues. Per germline, CDR1 MNHNY and CDR2 SVGAGI (reference sequence). The CDR3 here is CASSYSWQGAFLAFF. The CDR3 nucleotides are TGTGCCAGCAGTTACTCTTGGCAGGGGGCTTTTCTAGCTTTCTTT.

The rearrangement links TRBV19 to TRBJ2-7; 13 bases match TRBD2. V dropped 2 bases and J dropped 5; count of bases not matched to a gene: 12. The CDR3 spans 18 residues. Germline CDR1 LNHDA, CDR2 SQIVND (reference sequence). The CDR3 nucleotides are TGTGCCAGTAGTATAACTAGCGGGAGGGCCGTTTATTCGGACGAGCAGTACTTC. It translates to CASSITSGRAVYSDEQYF.

This chain joins TRBV9 and TRBJ2-1, with 15 bases lining up with TRBD2. Losses at the gene ends were 3 bases for V and 0 bases for J; bases not matched to a gene: 7. CDR1 and CDR2 (germline): SGDLS, YYNGEE. The CDR3 is 19 residues long. The CDR3 sequence is CASSGPGLAGGSSYNEQFF. CDR3 nucleotide sequence: TGTGCCAGCAGCGGCCCGGGACTAGCGGGAGGAAGCTCCTACAATGAGCAGTTCTTC.

The DNA of the CDR3 is TGCGCCAGCAGCCGAGACAGGGGCCGGGGTGAAAAACTGTTTTTT. It codes for CASSRDRGRGEKLFF. This rearrangement joins TRBV4-1 to TRBJ1-4; the match to TRBD1 covers 8 bases. The CDR3 is 15 amino acids. CDR1 is MGHRA, CDR2 YSYEKL, per germline. The J segment lost 7 bases and the V segment lost 4 bases, leaving 8 bases of the junction unmatched.